Included here is one T cell receptor beta chain sequence, with context. Its antigen is not yet known. No quality values exist for individual bases; no much larger clone is one base distant. The immunoSEQ Assay, a bias-controlled multiplex PCR, was used to amplify TCRbeta CDR3 regions from genomic DNA. Turning to the authors' computational methods: The number of nucleated cells in each sample was estimated by amplification of reference gene primers within the assay. To quantify the absolute abundance of each unique TCRbeta CDR3 rearrangement, sequence reads were collapsed and filtered. For each sample, productive Simpson clonality was calculated by taking the square root of Simpson's diversity index across productive rearrangements. The table comes from immuneACCESS by way of TCRdb, which keeps in-frame sequences with V and J called. Part of the clones is missing from these tables; in studies checked, under half for an unresolved V gene and the rest for unknown reasons. The DNA was the basis for D and trimming; V, J and clone size are from that table. The sample data list tens of thousands of clones, and about 82% of these were observed just once. The ten most abundant clones make up around 3.7% of the sample.

Whole blood was collected in K2EDTA tubes by collaborating institutions according to the institutions' own protocols. Collaborator samples were shipped for TCRbeta analysis as frozen whole blood, isolated PBMCs, or DNA extracted from either sample type. This record belongs to a study of blood T cell repertoires in COVID-19 (TCRdb year 2020). General notes on the study: Collaborator samples came from the United States, Italy and Spain and covered acute and convalescent phases of COVID-19. The prospective study material was composed of cDNA or gDNA derived from T cells, B-cell-depleted T cells, or PBMCs. The dataset comprised deeply sampled blood TCRbeta repertoires from subjects exposed to, actively infected with, or recovered from COVID-19. The repertoires were released in a freely available public database meant as a resource for research on the immune response to SARS-CoV-2. Samples were obtained from the ongoing ImmuneRACE study (first 160 participants) and from over a thousand subjects provided by 6 global collaborators. The sample metadata nearly always contained a de-identified subject ID, COVID-19 status, age in years and sex. Where HLA class I and class II types were available, the types were taken from metadata supplied by the sample provider, not from assay-based typing. The paper as a whole reports these results and caveats: Clinical and demographic metadata were provided uncurated, with the amount varying by source and participant.

Compared with germline, V lacks 8 bases and J lacks 4 bases; bases without a gene match: 8. CDR1 and CDR2, per the germline V gene, are MNHEY and SVGAGI. The CDR3 runs 14 residues from the cysteine to the phenylalanine. Just CDR3 DNA is preserved here, 42 bases in frame from base 1. The sequence joins TRBV6-5 to TRBJ2-1; the junction holds 7 bases that match TRBD2. Sequenced input: peripheral blood. The sequence was obtained from a man aged 50 or older with acute or convalescent COVID-19. The CDR3 region reads CASGLASGYNEQFF. DNA sequence: TGTGCCAGCGGTTTGGCTAGCGGATACAATGAGCAGTTCTTC.